These T cell receptor beta chains were read from a single sample in a study of siplizumab effects on memory and regulatory T cells. Sequencing used immunoSEQ multiplex PCR; TCRdb keeps in-frame clones, though not all of them. The data contain 95,000 to 110,000 clones, over 90% of them seen just once; the ten biggest clones take up 0.55% to 0.8%. The sequenced material came from Tregs sorted from blood. These receptors all come from a human donor in good health. Each CDR3 is given with its conserved first and last residue. D genes are given only for firm matches. Not every row has a clone size; where given, it reads once, few, many or a size class.

D: TRBD2; J: TRBJ2-1; V: TRBV5-1; size: -; DNA: TGCGCCAGCAGGGAACGACTAGCGAACAATGAGCAGTTCTTC; CDR3: CASRERLANNEQFF
D: -; J: TRBJ1-6; V: TRBV6-5; size: once; DNA: TGTGCCAGCAGTTACCAGAGCTCCTATAATTCACCCCTCCACTTT; CDR3: CASSYQSSYNSPLHF
D: -; J: TRBJ1-3; V: TRBV6-5; size: -; DNA: TGTGCCAGCAGTACCGCCGGGACGGTTGGAAACACCATATATTTT; CDR3: CASSTAGTVGNTIYF
D: -; J: TRBJ2-3; V: TRBV5-5; size: once; DNA: TGTGCCAGCAGCTTGGATGCATACACGCAGTATTTT; CDR3: CASSLDAYTQYF
D: -; J: TRBJ2-7; V: TRBV6-6; size: once; DNA: TGTGCCAGCAGTTGGCAGGCCGCCTACGAGCAGTACTTC; CDR3: CASSWQAAYEQYF
D: TRBD1; J: TRBJ2-1; V: TRBV6-6; size: -; DNA: TGTGCCAGCAGTGCGCTGGGGACAGGGGGCAAGAATGAGCAGTTCTTC; CDR3: CASSALGTGGKNEQFF
D: TRBD1; J: TRBJ2-5; V: TRBV5-6; size: -; DNA: TGTGCCAGCAGCTTGGTACGGACAGGGAGGGAGACCCAGTACTTC; CDR3: CASSLVRTGRETQYF
D: TRBD2; J: TRBJ2-1; V: TRBV23-1; size: -; DNA: TGCGCCAGCAAATTAGCGGGGAGCTCCTACAATGAGCAGTTCTTC; CDR3: CASKLAGSSYNEQFF
D: -; J: TRBJ2-4; V: TRBV7-9; size: -; DNA: TGTGCCAGCAGCTTAAGAGGGGTGGGGCCGAACATTCAGTACTTC; CDR3: CASSLRGVGPNIQYF
D: TRBD1; J: TRBJ2-4; V: TRBV13; size: -; DNA: TGTGCCAGCAGCCGAAACAGGGGGCGGGACATTCAGTACTTC; CDR3: CASSRNRGRDIQYF
D: -; J: TRBJ1-2; V: TRBV13; size: -; DNA: TGTGCCAGCAGCCCGCAGGGTCAGGGCAACTATGGCTACACCTTC; CDR3: CASSPQGQGNYGYTF
D: TRBD2; J: TRBJ2-3; V: TRBV11-2; size: -; DNA: TGTGCCAGCAGCTTCCCAGGAAGGGGAGGGCCAGATACGCAGTATTTT; CDR3: CASSFPGRGGPDTQYF
D: -; J: TRBJ1-6; V: TRBV4-1; size: -; DNA: TGCGCCAGCAGCCAAGATACCCCCAGGACAGAATTTAATAATTCACCCCTCCACTTT; CDR3: CASSQDTPRTEFNNSPLHF
D: -; J: TRBJ1-2; V: TRBV9; size: -; DNA: TGTGCCAGCAGCGTAGACACGGGTGATAACTATGGCTACACCTTC; CDR3: CASSVDTGDNYGYTF
D: -; J: TRBJ2-6; V: TRBV27; size: -; DNA: TGTGCCAGCGCATGGAGGGCGGTTGGGGCCAACGTCCTGACTTTC; CDR3: CASAWRAVGANVLTF
D: TRBD1; J: TRBJ1-1; V: TRBV13; size: -; DNA: TGTGCCAGCAGCCTCCAACAGGGGGGAACTGAAGCTTTCTTT; CDR3: CASSLQQGGTEAFF
D: -; J: TRBJ2-1; V: TRBV6-4; size: -; DNA: TGTGCCAGCAGTGACTTGCTTGCCTACAATGAGCAGTTCTTC; CDR3: CASSDLLAYNEQFF
D: TRBD1; J: TRBJ2-2; V: TRBV5-1; size: -; DNA: TGCGCCAGCAGCTCATGGGACAGGCTCACCGGGGAGCTGTTTTTT; CDR3: CASSSWDRLTGELFF
D: -; J: TRBJ1-5; V: TRBV19; size: -; DNA: TGTGCCAGTATCGGGCTGGGCCGCAATCAGCCCCAGCATTTT; CDR3: CASIGLGRNQPQHF
D: -; J: TRBJ1-5; V: TRBV30; size: -; DNA: TGTGCCTGGAGCCCTCAATTGGGTCAGCCCCAGCATTTT; CDR3: CAWSPQLGQPQHF
D: -; J: TRBJ2-7; V: TRBV11-2; size: -; DNA: TGTGCCAGCAGCTTACGACAGGCGGGACCTCGCGAGCAGTACTTC; CDR3: CASSLRQAGPREQYF
D: -; J: TRBJ2-7; V: TRBV20-1; size: -; DNA: TGCAGTGCTAGGGTCACCTACGAGCAGTACTTC; CDR3: CSARVTYEQYF
D: TRBD1; J: TRBJ1-5; V: TRBV18; size: -; DNA: TGTGCCAGCTCAAAAACCACGACAGGGTTTCAGCCCCAGCATTTT; CDR3: CASSKTTTGFQPQHF
D: -; J: TRBJ1-1; V: TRBV19; size: -; DNA: TGTGCCAGTAGTATAGATCAGAGGGCTGAAGCTTTCTTT; CDR3: CASSIDQRAEAFF